The present entry profiles one T cell receptor beta chain with its context. Its antigen is unidentified. The entry originates in a study of STAT5B mutations in CD4+ large granular lymphocyte leukemia. V was pared by 5 bases and J by 5 bases, with 15 bases between. Germline V gene lookup returns CDR1 MDHEN and CDR2 SYDVKM. CDR3 size: 14 residues. Overall study findings and caveats: Compared with healthy controls (2/35), patient top clones favored TRBV06 (8/27).

In the original workflow: Lowest detectable productive clonotype frequency was 2.59 x 10-5. Using immunoSEQ multiplex PCR, the repertoire was profiled, and TCRdb retains in-frame clones only, with some absent. The V and J calls and clone size come from that table; D and trimming were worked out from the DNA. The data show approximately 30,000 clones, about 65% seen once. The TCR originated in a human donor in good health. Sequencing was performed on CD4+ T cells from blood buffy coats. This chain connects TRBV28 to TRBJ1-2, with D perhaps matching TRBD1 (6 bases). Here the CDR3 DNA reads TGTGCCAGCAGTCCCTACCGGGACACTTATGGCTACACCTTC. Translating it yields CASSPYRDTYGYTF.